This TCR beta chain was sequenced during a study of a mutant IDH1 vaccine in newly diagnosed glioma. The time point denotes: week 11, during vaccination. A 20-mer mutant IDH1 peptide at 300 ug was injected subcutaneously with topical imiquimod. This CDR3 contains 15 residues. The germline gives CDR1 SGDLS, CDR2 YYNGEE. J gave up 4 bases and V 0 bases, and 5 bases lay outside the gene matches. Concerning this clone: Its matching antigen is unknown.

TCRdb keeps only in-frame clones here, not all; method: immunoSEQ multiplex PCR. The sample lists tens of thousands of clones, 70% occurring once. This receptor was taken from a man between 18 and 35 years old with glioma. Some clones in this sample may be carry-over from other donors' samples. This material consisted of peripheral blood mononuclear cells (PBMCs), taken from a glioma patient whose treatment included an IDH1 peptide vaccine. The rearrangement links TRBV9 to TRBJ1-1; 8 bases map to TRBD1. This chain's CDR3 is CASSVEGTGPTEAFF. In DNA form, the CDR3 reads TGTGCCAGCAGCGTAGAAGGGACAGGACCCACTGAAGCTTTCTTT.